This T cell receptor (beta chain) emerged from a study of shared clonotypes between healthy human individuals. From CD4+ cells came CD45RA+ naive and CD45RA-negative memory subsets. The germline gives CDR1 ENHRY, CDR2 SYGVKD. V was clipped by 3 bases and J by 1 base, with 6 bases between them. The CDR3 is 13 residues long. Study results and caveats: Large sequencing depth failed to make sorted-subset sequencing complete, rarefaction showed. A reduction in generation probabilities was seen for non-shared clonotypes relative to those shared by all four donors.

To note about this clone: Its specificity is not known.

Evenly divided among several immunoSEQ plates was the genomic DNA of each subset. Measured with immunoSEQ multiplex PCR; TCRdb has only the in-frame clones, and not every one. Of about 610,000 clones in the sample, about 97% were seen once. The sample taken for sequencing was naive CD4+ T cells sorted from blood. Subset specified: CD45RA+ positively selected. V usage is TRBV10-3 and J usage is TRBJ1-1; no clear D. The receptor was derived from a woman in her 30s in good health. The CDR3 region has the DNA TGTGCCATCAGTGATGGCCGGAACACTGAAGCTTTCTTT. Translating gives CAISDGRNTEAFF.